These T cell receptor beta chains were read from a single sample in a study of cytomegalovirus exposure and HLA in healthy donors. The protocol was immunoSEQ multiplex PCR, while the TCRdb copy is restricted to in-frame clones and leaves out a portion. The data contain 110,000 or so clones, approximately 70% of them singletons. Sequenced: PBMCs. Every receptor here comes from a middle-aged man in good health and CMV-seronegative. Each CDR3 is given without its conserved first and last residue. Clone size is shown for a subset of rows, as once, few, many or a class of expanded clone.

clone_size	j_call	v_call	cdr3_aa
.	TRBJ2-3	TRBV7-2	ASRQGGTDTQY
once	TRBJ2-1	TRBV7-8	ASSLVPGSSYNEQF
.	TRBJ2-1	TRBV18	ASSPGRRGGADEQF
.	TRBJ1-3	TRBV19	ASSISLRLGGSGNTIY
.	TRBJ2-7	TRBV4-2	ASSQVDRGRDEQY
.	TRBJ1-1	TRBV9	ASSVVREGIQNTEAF
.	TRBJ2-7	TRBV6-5	ASSRQGFYEQY
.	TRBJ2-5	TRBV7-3	ASSEGQGLPSGYQETQY
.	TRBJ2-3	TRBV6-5	ASRYSRQGTDTQY
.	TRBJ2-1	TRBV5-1	ASSSVQGWF
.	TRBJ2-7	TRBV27	ASSLGTGSGYEQY
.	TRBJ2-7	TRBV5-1	ASSLEVRGTSYEQY
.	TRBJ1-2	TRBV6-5	ASSYGREADYGYT
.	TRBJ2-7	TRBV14	ASSPKTGVLGEQY
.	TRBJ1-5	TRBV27	ASGANQPQH
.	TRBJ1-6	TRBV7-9	ASSLVVGTGRNSPLH
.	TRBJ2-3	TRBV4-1	ASSLKGRGGLRDTQY
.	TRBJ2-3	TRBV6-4	ASSEYDSGGADTQY